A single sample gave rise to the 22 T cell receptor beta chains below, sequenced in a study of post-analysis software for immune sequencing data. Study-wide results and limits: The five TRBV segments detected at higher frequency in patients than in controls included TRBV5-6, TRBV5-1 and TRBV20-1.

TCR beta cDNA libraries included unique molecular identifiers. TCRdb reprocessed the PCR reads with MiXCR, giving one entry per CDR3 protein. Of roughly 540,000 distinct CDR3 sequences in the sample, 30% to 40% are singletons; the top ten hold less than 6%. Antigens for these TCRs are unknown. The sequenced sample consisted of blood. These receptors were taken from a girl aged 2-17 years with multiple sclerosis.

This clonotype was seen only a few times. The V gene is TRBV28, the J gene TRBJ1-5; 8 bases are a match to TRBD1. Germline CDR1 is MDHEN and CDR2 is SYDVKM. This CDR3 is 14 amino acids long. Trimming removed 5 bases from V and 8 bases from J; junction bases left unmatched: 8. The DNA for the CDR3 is TGTGCCAGCAGTATGGACAGGGCCCTTGAGCCCCAGCATTTT. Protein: CASSMDRALEPQHF.

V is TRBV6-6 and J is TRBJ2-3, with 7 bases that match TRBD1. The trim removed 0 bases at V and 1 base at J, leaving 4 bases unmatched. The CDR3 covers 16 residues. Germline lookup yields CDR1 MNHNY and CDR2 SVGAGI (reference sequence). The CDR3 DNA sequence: TGTGCCAGCAGTTACTCAAGAGGACAGGGCACAGATACGCAGTATTTT. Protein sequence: CASSYSRGQGTDTQYF.

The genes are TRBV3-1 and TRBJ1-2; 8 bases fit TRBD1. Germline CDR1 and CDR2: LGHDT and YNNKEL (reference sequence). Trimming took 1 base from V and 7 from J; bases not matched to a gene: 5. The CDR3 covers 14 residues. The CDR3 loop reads CASSQVQGESGYTF. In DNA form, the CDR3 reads TGTGCCAGCAGCCAAGTACAGGGGGAATCTGGCTACACCTTC.

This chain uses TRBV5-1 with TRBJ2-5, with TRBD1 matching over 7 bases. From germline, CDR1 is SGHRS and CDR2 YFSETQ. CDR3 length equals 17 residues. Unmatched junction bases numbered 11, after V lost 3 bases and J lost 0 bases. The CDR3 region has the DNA TGCGCCAGCAGCTGGAGCCCGGGACAGTTGTACCAAGAGACCCAGTACTTC. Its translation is CASSWSPGQLYQETQYF.

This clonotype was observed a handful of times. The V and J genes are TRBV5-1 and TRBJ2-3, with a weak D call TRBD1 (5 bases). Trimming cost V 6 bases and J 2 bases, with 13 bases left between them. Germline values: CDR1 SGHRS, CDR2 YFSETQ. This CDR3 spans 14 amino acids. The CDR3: CASNDRGDTDTQYF. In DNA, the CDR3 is TGCGCCAGCAACGACAGAGGAGACACAGATACGCAGTATTTT.

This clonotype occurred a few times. CDR3 protein: CASSSVRRSGELFF. CDR3 nucleotide sequence: TGTGCCAGCAGCTCGGTGCGGCGCAGCGGGGAGCTGTTTTTT. This chain links TRBV11-2 with TRBJ2-2; D gene ambiguous. Trimming took off 4 bases at V and 7 bases at J, with 13 bases between the two ends. CDR1 and CDR2 from the germline V gene are SGHAT and FQNNGV. The CDR3 totals 14 residues.

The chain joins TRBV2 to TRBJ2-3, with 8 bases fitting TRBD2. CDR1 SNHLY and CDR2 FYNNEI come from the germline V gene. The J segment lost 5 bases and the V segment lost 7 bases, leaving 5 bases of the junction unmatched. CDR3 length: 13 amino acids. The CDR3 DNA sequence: TGTGCCAGCACAGCGGGGGCGGGAGATACGCAGTATTTT. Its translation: CASTAGAGDTQYF. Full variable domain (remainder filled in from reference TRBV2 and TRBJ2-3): EPEVTQTPSHQVTQMGQEVILRCVPISNHLYFYWYRQILGQKVEFLVSFYNNEISEKSEIFDDQFSVERPDGSNFTLKIRSTKLEDSAMYFCASTAGAGDTQYFGPGTRLTVL.

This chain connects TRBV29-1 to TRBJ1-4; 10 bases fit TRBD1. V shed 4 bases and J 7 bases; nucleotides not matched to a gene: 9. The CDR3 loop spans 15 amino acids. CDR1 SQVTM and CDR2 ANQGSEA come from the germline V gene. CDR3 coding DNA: TGCAGCGTTGCCCTATTTGACAGGGGGCCTGAAAAACTGTTTTTT. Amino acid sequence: CSVALFDRGPEKLFF.

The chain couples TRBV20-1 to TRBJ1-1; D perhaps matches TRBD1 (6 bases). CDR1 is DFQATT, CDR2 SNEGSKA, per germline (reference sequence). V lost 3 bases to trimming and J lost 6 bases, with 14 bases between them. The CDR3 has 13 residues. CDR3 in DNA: TGCAGTGCTAGCCCCAGGGGTAGGCCTGAAGCTTTCTTT. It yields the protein CSASPRGRPEAFF.

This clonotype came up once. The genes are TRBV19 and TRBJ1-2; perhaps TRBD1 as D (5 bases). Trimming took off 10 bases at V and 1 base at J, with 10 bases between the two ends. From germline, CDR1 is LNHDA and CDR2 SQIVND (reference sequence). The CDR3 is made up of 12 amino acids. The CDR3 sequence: CATQTDNYGYTF. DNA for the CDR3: TGTGCCACACAGACAGATAACTATGGCTACACCTTC.

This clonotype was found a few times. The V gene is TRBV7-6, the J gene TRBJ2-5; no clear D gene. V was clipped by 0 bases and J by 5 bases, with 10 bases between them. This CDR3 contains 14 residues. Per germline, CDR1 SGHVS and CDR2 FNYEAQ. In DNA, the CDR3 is TGTGCCAGCAGCTTAGCTTTAAGGGTTGAGACCCAGTACTTC. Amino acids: CASSLALRVETQYF.

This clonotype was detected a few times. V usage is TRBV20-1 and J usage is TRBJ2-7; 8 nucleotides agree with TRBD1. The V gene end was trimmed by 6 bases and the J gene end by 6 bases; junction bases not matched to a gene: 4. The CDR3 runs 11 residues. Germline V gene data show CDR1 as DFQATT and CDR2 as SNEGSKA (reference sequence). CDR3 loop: CSAFTGGEQYF. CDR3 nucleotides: TGCAGTGCCTTCACAGGGGGCGAGCAGTACTTC.

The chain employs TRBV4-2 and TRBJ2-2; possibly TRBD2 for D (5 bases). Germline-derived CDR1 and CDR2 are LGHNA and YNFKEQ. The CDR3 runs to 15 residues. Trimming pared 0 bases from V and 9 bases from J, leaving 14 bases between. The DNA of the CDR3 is TGTGCCAGCAGCCAAGAGGAGGCCTGGGGTAGGGAGCTGTTTTTT. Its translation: CASSQEEAWGRELFF.

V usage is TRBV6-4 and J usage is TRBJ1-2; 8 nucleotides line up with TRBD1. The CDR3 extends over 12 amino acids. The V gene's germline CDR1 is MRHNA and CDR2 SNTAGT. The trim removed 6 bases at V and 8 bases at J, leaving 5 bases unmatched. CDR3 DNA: TGTGCCAGCAGCGACCGGGACAGGGGCTACACCTTC. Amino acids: CASSDRDRGYTF.

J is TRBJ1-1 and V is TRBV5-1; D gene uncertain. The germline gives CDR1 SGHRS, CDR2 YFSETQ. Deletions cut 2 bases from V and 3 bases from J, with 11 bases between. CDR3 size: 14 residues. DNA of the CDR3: TGCGCCAGCAGCTTCTCCGGGGAGGACACTGAAGCTTTCTTT. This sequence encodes CASSFSGEDTEAFF. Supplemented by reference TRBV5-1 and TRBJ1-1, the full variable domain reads KAGVTQTPRYLIKTRGQQVTLSCSPISGHRSVSWYQQTPGQGLQFLFEYFSETQRNKGNFPGRFSGRQFSNSRSEMNVSTLELGDSALYLCASSFSGEDTEAFFGQGTRLTVV.

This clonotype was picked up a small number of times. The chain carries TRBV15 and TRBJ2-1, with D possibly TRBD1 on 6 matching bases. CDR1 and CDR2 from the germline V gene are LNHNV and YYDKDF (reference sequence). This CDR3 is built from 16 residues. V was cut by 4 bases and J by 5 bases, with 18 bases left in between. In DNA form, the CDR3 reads TGTGCCACCAGCATGATATTCCCCGGGGACAACAATGAGCAGTTCTTC. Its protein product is CATSMIFPGDNNEQFF.

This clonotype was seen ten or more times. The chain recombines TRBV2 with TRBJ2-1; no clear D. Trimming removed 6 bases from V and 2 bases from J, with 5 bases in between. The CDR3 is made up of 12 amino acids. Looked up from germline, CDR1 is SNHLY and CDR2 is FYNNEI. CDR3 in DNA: TGTGCCAGCAGCCCCACCTACAATGAGCAGTTCTTC. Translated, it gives CASSPTYNEQFF.

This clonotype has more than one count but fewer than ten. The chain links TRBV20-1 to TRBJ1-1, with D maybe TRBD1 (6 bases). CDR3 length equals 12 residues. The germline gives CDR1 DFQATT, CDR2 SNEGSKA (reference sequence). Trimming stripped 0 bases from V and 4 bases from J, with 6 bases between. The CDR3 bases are TGCAGTGCTAGAGAAGGGGGCACTGAAGCTTTCTTT. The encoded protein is CSAREGGTEAFF.

CDR3 nucleotide sequence: TGTGCCAGCAGGCTAGTCGGTGAGCAGTTCTTC. This encodes CASRLVGEQFF. The rearrangement uses TRBV28 and TRBJ2-1; D remains unclear. Trimming pared 6 bases from V and 9 bases from J, leaving 9 bases between. The germline V gene encodes CDR1 MDHEN and CDR2 SYDVKM. This CDR3 is built from 11 residues. The full variable domain, its missing parts supplied by reference TRBV28 and TRBJ2-1, is DVKVTQSSRYLVKRTGEKVFLECVQDMDHENMFWYRQDPGLGLRLIYFSYDVKMKEKGDIPEGYSVSREKKERFSLILESASTNQTSMYLCASRLVGEQFFGPGTRLTVL.

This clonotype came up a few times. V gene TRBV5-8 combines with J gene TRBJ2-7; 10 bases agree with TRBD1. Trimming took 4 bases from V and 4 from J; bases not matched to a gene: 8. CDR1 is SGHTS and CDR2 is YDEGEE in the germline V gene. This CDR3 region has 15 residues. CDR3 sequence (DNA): TGTGCCAGCAGCGACGGACAGGGGGGACCGTACGAGCAGTACTTC. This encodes CASSDGQGGPYEQYF.

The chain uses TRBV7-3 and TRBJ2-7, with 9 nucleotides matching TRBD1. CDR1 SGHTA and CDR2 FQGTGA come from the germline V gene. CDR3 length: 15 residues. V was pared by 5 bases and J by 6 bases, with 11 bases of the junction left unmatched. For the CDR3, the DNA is TGTGCCAGCAGCCCCTTCGGGACAGGGCTTTCCGAGCAGTACTTC. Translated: CASSPFGTGLSEQYF.

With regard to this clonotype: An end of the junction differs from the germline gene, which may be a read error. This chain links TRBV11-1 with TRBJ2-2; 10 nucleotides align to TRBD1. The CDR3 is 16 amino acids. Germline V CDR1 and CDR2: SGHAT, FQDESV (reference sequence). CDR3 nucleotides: TGTGCCAGCACCTTAGGGACAGGGGTGATTGCCGGGGAGCTGTTTTTT. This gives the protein CASTLGTGVIAGELFF. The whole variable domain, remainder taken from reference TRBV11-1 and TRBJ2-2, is EAEVAQSPRYKITEKSQAVAFWCDPISGHATLYWYRQILGQGPELLVQFQDESVVDDSQLPKDRFSAERLKGVDSTLKIQPAELGDSAMYLCASTLGTGVIAGELFFGEGSRLTVL.